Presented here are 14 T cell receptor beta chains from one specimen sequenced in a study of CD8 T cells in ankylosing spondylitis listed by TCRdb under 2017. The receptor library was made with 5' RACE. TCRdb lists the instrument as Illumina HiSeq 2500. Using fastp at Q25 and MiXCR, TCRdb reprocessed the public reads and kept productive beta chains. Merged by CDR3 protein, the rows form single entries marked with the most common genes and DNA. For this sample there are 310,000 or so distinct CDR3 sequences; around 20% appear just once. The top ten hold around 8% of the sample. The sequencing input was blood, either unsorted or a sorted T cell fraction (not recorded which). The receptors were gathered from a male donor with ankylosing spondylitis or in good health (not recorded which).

CDR3 residues: CATSLGQTSYNEQFF. The CDR3 DNA sequence: TGTGCCACCAGCCTTGGGCAGACCTCCTACAATGAGCAGTTCTTC. This chain joins TRBV24-1 and TRBJ2-1; D is unresolved. The CDR3 spans 15 residues. In germline, CDR1 is KGHDR, CDR2 SFDVKD. V lost 7 bases to trimming and J lost 0 bases, with 12 bases between them.

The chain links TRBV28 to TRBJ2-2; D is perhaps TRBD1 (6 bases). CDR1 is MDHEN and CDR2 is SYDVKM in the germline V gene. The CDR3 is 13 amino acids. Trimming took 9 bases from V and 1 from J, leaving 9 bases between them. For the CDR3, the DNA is TGTGCCAGTACCAGGGGGAACACCGGGGAGCTGTTTTTT. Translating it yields CASTRGNTGELFF.

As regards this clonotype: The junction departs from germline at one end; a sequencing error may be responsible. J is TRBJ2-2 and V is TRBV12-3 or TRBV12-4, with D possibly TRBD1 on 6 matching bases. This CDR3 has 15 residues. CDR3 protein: CDSSVGHPGGGELFF. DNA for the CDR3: TGTGACAGCAGCGTGGGACACCCCGGAGGCGGGGAGCTGTTTTTT.

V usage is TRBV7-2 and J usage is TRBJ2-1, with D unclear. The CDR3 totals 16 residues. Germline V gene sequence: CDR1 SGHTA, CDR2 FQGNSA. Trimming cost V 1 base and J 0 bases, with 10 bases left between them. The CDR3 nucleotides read TGTGCCAGCAGCTTAGTTGGGGTAAGCTCCTACAATGAGCAGTTCTTC. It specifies CASSLVGVSSYNEQFF.

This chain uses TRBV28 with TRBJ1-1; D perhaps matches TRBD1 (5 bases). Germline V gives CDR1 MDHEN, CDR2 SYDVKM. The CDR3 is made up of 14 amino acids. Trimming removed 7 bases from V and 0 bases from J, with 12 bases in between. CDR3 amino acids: CASTPGGVNTEAFF. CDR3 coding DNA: TGTGCCAGCACCCCGGGGGGGGTGAACACTGAAGCTTTCTTT.

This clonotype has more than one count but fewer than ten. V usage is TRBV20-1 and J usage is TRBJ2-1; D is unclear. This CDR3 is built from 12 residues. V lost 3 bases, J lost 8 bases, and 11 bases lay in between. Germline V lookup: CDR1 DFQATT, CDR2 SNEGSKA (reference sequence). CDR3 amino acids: CSASPQTHEQFF. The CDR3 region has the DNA TGCAGTGCTAGTCCCCAGACCCATGAGCAGTTCTTC.

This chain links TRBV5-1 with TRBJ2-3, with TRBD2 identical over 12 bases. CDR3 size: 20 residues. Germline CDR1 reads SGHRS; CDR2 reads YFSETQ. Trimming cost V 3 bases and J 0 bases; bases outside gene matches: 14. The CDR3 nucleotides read TGCGCCAGCAGCTGGAGCCCCGCTAGCGGGAGGGCCCTAAGCACAGATACGCAGTATTTT. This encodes CASSWSPASGRALSTDTQYF.

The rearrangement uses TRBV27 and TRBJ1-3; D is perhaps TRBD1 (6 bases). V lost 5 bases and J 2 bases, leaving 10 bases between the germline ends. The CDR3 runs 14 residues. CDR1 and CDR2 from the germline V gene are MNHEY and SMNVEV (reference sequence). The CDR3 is CASSPWTAGNTIYF. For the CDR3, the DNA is TGTGCCAGCAGTCCCTGGACAGCTGGAAACACCATATATTTT.

The CDR3 protein is CASGPGPGTVGETQYF. Written as DNA, the CDR3 is TGTGCCAGCGGCCCGGGGCCTGGGACAGTCGGGGAGACCCAGTACTTC. The genes are TRBV7-8 and TRBJ2-5, with 7 bases lining up with TRBD1. Losses at the gene ends were 8 bases for V and 5 bases for J; bases not matched to a gene: 17. The CDR3 consists of 16 residues. Per the germline V gene, CDR1 is SGHVS and CDR2 is FQNEAQ.

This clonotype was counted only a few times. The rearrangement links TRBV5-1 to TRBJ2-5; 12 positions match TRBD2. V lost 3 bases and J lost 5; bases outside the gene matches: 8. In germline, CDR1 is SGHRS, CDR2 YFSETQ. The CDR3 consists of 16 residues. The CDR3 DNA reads TGCGCCAGCAGCTCTAGCGGGGGGGCTCTATACGAGACCCAGTACTTC. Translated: CASSSSGGALYETQYF.

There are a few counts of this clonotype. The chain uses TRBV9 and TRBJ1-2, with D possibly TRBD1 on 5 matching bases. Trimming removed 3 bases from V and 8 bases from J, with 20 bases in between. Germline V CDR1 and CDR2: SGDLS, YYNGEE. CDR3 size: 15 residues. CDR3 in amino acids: CASSAQGTERLGYTF. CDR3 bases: TGTGCCAGCAGCGCCCAGGGCACAGAACGATTGGGCTACACCTTC. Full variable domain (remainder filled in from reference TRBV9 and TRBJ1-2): DSGVTQTPKHLITATGQRVTLRCSPRSGDLSVYWYQQSLDQGLQFLIQYYNGEERAKGNILERFSAQQFPDLHSELNLSSLELGDSALYFCASSAQGTERLGYTFGSGTRLTVV.

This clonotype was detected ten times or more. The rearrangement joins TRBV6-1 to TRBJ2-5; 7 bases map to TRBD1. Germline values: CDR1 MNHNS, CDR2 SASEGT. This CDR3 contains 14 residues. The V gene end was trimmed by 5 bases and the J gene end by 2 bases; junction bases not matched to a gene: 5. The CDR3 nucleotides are TGTGCCAGCAGTCAGCCGGGACAGCAAGAGACCCAGTACTTC. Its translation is CASSQPGQQETQYF.

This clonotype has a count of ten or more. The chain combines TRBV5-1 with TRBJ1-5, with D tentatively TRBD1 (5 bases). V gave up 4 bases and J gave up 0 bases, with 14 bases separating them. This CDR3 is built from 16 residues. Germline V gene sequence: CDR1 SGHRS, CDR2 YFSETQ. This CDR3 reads CASSPDPQGSNQPQHF. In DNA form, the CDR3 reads TGCGCCAGCAGCCCTGACCCCCAGGGTAGCAATCAGCCCCAGCATTTT.

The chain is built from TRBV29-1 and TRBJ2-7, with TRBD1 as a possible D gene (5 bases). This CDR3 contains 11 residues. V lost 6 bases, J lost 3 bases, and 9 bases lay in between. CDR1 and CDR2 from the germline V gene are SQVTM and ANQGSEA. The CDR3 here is CSVKDNYEQYV. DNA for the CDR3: TGCAGCGTGAAGGACAACTACGAGCAGTACGTC.